This TCR beta chain was identified in a study of blood T cell repertoires in COVID-19. Profiled with immunoSEQ multiplex PCR; TCRdb holds only in-frame clones, not every one. The data hold some 220,000 clones, with approximately 80% observed a single time. V shed 1 base and J shed 3 bases, with 11 bases lying between them. There are 15 residues in the CDR3. Germline CDR1 is SGHTS and CDR2 is YDEGEE. The V call is TRBV5-8, the J call TRBJ1-5; a weak D match, TRBD1 (6 bases). The sequencing sample was made of peripheral blood. This receptor was identified in a woman of 80 years or more with active or convalescent COVID-19. In DNA, the CDR3 is TGTGCCAGCAGCTTGTCTGCAGGGGCCAATCAGCCCCAGCATTTT. Its translation is CASSLSAGANQPQHF.